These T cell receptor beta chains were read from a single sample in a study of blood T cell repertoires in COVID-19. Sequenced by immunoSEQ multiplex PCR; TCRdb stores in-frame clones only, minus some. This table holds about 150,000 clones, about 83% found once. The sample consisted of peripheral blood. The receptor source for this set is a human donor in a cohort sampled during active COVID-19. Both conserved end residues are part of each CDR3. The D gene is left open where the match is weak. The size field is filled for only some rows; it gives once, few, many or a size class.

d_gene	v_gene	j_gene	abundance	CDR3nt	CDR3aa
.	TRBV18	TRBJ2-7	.	TGTGCCAGCTCACCACTGCAAGCCGGCCAGGGCCACTACGAGCAGTACTTC	CASSPLQAGQGHYEQYF
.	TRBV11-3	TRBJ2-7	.	TGTGCCAGCAGCTTATGGGCGGGACAGCTCTCCTACGAGCAGTACTTC	CASSLWAGQLSYEQYF
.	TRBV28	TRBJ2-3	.	TGTGCCAGCAGATTCCAGGGTGAAGATACGCAGTATTTT	CASRFQGEDTQYF
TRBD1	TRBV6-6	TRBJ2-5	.	TGTGCCAGCAGGACCCCCACAGGGGAAGGAGCTGAGACCCAGTACTTC	CASRTPTGEGAETQYF
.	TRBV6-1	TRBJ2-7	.	TGTGCCAGCAGTGAAGCGTGGAGGGTTGGGTACGAGCAGTACTTC	CASSEAWRVGYEQYF
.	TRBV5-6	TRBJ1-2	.	TGTGCCAGCAGCTTGCGGCAGGGAGGATTAGAATATGGCTACACCTTC	CASSLRQGGLEYGYTF
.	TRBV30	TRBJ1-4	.	TGTGCCTGGAGTGACAGGTTATTAAGTGAAAAACTGTTTTTT	CAWSDRLLSEKLFF
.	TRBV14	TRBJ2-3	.	TGTGCCAGCAGCCAGGTGTCCGGAGTCACAGATACGCAGTATTTT	CASSQVSGVTDTQYF
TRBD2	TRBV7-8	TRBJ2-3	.	TGTGCCAGCAGCTTAGTGGCGGGAGGGAGCACAGATACGCAGTATTTT	CASSLVAGGSTDTQYF
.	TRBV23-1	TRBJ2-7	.	TGCGCCAGCACTCCCCGGGGGGGGACAGTTTCCTACGAGCAGTACTTC	CASTPRGGTVSYEQYF
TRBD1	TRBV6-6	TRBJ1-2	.	TGTGCCAGCAGCCGGGACAGGGCTAACTATGGCTACACCTTC	CASSRDRANYGYTF
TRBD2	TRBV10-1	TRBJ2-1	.	TGCGCCAGCAGTGAGGAAGGACTAGCGAGTTTTAGTGAGCAGTTCTTC	CASSEEGLASFSEQFF
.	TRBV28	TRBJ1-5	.	TGTGCCAGCAGCCCCCCTAGCTGGCCCAATCAGCCCCAGCATTTT	CASSPPSWPNQPQHF
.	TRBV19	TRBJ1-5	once	TGTGCCAGTAGTATAAGTGGGGCTAGCAATCAGCCCCAGCATTTT	CASSISGASNQPQHF
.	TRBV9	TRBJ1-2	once	TGTGCCAGCAGCGTAGCTGAGGGGGACTATGGCTACACCTTC	CASSVAEGDYGYTF
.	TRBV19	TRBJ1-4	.	TGTGCCAGTAGTCGACAGGCCCGCGCAACTAATGAAAAACTGTTTTTT	CASSRQARATNEKLFF
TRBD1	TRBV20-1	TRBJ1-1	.	TGCAGTGCTAGGGAGACAGGGACAGCTTTCTTT	CSARETGTAFF
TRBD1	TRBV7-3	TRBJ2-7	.	TGTGCCAGCAGTATACAGGGGACCTACGAGCAGTACTTC	CASSIQGTYEQYF
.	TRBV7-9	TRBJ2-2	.	TGTGCCAGCAGCGAGACAGCGAACACCGGGGAGCTGTTTTTT	CASSETANTGELFF
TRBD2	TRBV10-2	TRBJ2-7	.	TGCGCCAGCAGTGAGCCGGGACTAGCGGGAGGAGGCTACGAGCAGTACTTC	CASSEPGLAGGGYEQYF
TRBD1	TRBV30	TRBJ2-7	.	TGTGCCTGGAGTGGACAGGGGACCTACGAGCAGTACTTC	CAWSGQGTYEQYF
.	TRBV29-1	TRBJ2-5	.	TGCAGCGTTGATCTTTCCCTAGGAGGGTCGACCCAGTACTTC	CSVDLSLGGSTQYF
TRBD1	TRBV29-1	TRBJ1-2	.	TGCAGCGTAGCCCTTGGGACAGCTAACTATGGCTACACCTTC	CSVALGTANYGYTF
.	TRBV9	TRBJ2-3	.	TGTGCCAGCAGCGCGGGAGATACGCAGTATTTT	CASSAGDTQYF
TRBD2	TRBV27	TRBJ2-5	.	TGTGCCAGCAGTTCCCTGGCGGGACTAGCGGGAGAGGTGGAGACCCAGTACTTC	CASSSLAGLAGEVETQYF
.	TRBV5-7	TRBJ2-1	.	TGTGCCAGCAACCACGGGACTCTGGGGAACAATGAGCAGTTCTTC	CASNHGTLGNNEQFF
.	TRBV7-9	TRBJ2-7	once	TGTGCCAGCAGCTCAACTTCGGGACTTCGATCCTACGAGCAGTACTTC	CASSSTSGLRSYEQYF
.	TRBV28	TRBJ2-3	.	TGTGCCAGCAGTTTATATCGTCAGTCTAGCACAGATACGCAGTATTTT	CASSLYRQSSTDTQYF
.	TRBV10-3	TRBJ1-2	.	TGTGCCATCAGAAACTACAGGGTATCCAACTATGGCTACACCTTC	CAIRNYRVSNYGYTF